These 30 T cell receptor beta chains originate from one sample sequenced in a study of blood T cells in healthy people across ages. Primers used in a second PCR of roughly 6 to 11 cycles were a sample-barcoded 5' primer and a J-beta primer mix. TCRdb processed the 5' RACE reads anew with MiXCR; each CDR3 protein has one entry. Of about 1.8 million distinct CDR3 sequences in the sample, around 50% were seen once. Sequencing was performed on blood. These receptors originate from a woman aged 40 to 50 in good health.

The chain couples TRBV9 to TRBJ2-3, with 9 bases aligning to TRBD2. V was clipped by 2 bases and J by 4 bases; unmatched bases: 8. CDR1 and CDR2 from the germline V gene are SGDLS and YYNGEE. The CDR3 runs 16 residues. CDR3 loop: CASSVSGGGGPDTQYF. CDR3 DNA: TGTGCCAGCAGCGTGTCGGGCGGGGGGGGCCCAGATACGCAGTATTTT. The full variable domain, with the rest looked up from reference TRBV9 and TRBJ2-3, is DSGVTQTPKHLITATGQRVTLRCSPRSGDLSVYWYQQSLDQGLQFLIQYYNGEERAKGNILERFSAQQFPDLHSELNLSSLELGDSALYFCASSVSGGGGPDTQYFGPGTRLTVL.

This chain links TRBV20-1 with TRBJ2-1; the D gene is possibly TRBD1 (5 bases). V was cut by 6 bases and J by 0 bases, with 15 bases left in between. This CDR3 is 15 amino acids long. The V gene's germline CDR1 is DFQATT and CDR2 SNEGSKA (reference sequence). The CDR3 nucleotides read TGCAGTGCCACAGGTGACCAAAGCTCCTACAATGAGCAGTTCTTC. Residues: CSATGDQSSYNEQFF.

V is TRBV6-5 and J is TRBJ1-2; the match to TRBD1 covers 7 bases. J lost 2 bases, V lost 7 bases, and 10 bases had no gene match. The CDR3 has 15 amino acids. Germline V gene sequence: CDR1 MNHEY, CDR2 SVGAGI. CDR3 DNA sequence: TGTGCCAGCAAGTTGGCCCCAGGGGGAAACTATGGCTACACCTTC. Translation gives CASKLAPGGNYGYTF.

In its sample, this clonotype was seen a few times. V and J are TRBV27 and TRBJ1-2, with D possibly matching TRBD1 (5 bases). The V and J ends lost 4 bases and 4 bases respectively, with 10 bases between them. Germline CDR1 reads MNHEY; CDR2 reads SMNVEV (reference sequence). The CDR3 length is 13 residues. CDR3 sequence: CASSSTAGYGYTF. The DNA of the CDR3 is TGTGCCAGCAGTTCGACAGCTGGCTATGGCTACACCTTC.

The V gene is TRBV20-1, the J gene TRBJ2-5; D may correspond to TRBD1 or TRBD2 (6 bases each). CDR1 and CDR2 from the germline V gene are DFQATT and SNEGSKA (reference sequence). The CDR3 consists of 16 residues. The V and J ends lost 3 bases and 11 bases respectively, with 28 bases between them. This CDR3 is CSASRGLLSPYNEQYF. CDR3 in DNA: TGCAGTGCTAGTCGGGGGCTCCTATCCCCCTACAATGAGCAGTACTTC.

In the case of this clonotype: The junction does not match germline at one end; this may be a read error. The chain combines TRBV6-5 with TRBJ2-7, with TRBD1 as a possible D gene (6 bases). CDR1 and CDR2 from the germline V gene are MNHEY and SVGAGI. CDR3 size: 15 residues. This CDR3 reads CTSGTITGPSYEQYF. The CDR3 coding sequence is TGTACCAGCGGCACTATCACAGGGCCGTCCTACGAGCAGTACTTC.

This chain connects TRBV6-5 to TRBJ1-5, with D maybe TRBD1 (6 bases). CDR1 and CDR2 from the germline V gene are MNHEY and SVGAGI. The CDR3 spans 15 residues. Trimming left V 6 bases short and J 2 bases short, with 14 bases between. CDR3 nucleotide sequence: TGTGCCAGCAGCCCGGACAGTTTGGGCAATCAGCCCCAGCATTTT. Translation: CASSPDSLGNQPQHF.

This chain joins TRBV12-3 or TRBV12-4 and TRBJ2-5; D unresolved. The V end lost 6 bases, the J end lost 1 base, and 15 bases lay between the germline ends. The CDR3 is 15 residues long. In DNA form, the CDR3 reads TGTGCCAGCAGCCCCCTCGGTCTTCCCCAAGAGACCCAGTACTTC. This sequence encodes CASSPLGLPQETQYF.

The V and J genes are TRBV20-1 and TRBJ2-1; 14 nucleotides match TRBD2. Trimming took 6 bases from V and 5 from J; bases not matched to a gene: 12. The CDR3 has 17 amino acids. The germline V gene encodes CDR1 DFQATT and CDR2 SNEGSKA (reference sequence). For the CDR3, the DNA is TGCAGTGCCGATCAAGCTCCGGGACTAGCGGGGGACAATGAGCAGTTCTTC. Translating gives CSADQAPGLAGDNEQFF.

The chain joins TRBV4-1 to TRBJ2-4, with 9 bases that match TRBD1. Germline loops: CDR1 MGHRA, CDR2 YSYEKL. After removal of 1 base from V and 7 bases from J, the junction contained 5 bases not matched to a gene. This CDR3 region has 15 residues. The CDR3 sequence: CASSQVGTGTNIQYF. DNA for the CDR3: TGCGCCAGCAGCCAAGTGGGGACAGGGACCAACATTCAGTACTTC.

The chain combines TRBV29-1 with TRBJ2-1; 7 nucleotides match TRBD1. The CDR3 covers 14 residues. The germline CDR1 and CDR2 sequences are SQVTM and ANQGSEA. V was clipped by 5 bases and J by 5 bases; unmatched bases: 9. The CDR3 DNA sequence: TGCAGCGTTCCTGGGAACAGGGGAAACAATGAGCAGTTCTTC. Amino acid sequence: CSVPGNRGNNEQFF.

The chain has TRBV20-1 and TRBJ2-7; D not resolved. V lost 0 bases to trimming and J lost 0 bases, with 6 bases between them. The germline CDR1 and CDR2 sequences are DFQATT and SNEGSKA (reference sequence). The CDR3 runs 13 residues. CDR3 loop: CSARDASSYEQYF. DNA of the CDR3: TGCAGTGCTAGAGATGCGTCCTCCTACGAGCAGTACTTC.

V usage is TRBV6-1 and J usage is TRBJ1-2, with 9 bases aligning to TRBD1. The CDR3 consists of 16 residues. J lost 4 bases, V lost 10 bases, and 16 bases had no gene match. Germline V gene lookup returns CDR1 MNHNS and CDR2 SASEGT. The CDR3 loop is CAIESRDRAPPYGYTF. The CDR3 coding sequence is TGTGCCATCGAGTCTCGGGACAGGGCACCTCCCTATGGCTACACCTTC.

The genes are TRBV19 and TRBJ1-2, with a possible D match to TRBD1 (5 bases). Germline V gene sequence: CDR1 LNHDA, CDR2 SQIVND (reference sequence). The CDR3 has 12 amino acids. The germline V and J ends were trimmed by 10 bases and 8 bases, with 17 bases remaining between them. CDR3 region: CATQGGPGGYTF. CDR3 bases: TGTGCCACCCAGGGCGGCCCCGGAGGCTACACCTTC.

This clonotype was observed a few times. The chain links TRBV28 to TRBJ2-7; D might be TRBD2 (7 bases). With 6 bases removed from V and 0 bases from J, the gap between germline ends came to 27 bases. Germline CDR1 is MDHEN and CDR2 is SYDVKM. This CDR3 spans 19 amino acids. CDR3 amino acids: CASSQLGRGGRGYSYEQYF. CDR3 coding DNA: TGTGCCAGCAGCCAGCTAGGAAGAGGAGGGAGGGGGTACTCCTACGAGCAGTACTTC.

The CDR3 sequence: CATATGVGVKTQYF. The CDR3 DNA reads as TGTGCCACCGCGACAGGGGTCGGTGTAAAGACCCAGTACTTC. This chain joins TRBV28 and TRBJ2-5; TRBD1 matches at 8 bases. The germline V gene encodes CDR1 MDHEN and CDR2 SYDVKM. The length of the CDR3 is 14 residues. V trimming: 10 bases; J trimming: 6 bases; junction bases outside the gene matches: 13.

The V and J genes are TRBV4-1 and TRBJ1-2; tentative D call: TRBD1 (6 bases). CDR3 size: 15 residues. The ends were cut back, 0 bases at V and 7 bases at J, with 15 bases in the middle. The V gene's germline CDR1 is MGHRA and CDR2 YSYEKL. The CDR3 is CASSQDEIFRGGYTF. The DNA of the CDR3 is TGCGCCAGCAGCCAAGATGAGATTTTCAGGGGTGGCTACACCTTC.

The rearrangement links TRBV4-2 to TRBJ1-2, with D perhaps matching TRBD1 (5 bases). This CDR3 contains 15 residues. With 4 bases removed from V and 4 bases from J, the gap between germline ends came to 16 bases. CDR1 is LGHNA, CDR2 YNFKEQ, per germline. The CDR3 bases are TGTGCCAGCAGCCCCTACGAGGGGTTGAGCTATGGCTACACCTTC. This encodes CASSPYEGLSYGYTF.

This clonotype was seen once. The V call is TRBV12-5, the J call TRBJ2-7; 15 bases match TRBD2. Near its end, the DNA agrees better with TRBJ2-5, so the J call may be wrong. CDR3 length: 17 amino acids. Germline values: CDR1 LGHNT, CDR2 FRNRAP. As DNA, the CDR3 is TGTGCTAGTGGTTTGGGGGGGACTAGCGGGGGGAAAGAGACCCAGTACTTC. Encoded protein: CASGLGGTSGGKETQYF.

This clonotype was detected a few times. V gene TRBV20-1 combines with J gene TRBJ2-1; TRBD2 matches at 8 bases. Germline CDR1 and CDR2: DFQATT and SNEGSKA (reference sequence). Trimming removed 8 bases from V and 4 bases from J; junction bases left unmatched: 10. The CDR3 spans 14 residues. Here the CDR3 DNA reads TGCAGTCTACAAGGAGGCGGGGGGTACAATGAGCAGTTCTTC. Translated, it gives CSLQGGGGYNEQFF.

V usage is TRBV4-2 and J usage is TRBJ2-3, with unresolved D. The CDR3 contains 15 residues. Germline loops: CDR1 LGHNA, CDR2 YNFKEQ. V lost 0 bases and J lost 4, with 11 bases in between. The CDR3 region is CASSQEGRSADTQYF. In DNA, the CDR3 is TGTGCCAGCAGCCAAGAAGGACGTTCGGCAGATACGCAGTATTTT.

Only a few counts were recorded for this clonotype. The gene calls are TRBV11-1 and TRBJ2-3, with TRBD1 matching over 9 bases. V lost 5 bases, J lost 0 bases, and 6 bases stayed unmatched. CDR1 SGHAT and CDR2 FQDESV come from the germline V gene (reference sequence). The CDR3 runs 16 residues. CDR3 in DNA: TGTGCCAGCAGCCCAGGACAGGGGTTGAGCACAGATACGCAGTATTTT. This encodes CASSPGQGLSTDTQYF.

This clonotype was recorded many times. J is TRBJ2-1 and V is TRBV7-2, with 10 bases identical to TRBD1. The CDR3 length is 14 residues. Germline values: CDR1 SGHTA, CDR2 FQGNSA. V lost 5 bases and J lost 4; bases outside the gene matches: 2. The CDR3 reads CASSPGQGYNEQFF. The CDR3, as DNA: TGTGCCAGCAGCCCGGGACAGGGGTACAATGAGCAGTTCTTC.

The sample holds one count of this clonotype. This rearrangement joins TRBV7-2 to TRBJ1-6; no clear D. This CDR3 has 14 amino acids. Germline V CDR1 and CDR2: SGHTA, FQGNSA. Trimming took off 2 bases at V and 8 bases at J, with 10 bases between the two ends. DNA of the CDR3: TGTGCCAGCAGCTTACGTGATGAGGATTCACCCCTCCACTTT. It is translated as CASSLRDEDSPLHF.

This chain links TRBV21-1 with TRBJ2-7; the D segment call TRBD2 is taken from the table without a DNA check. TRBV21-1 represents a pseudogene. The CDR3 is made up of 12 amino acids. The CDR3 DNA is TGTGCCATCCACGGGCGGGCCTACGAGCAGTACTTC. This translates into CAIHGRAYEQYF.

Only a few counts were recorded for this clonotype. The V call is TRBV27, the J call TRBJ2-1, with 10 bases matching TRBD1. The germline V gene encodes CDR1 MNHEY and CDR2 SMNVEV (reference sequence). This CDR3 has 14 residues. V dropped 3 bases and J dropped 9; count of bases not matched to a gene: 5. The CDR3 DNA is TGTGCCAGCAGTTTCGGGACAGGGGTTGGTGAGCAGTTCTTC. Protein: CASSFGTGVGEQFF.

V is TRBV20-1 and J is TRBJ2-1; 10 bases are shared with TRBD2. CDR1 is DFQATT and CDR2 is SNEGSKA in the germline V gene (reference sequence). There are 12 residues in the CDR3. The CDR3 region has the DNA TGCAGGGCCCCTAGCGGGAGATATGAGCAGTTCTTC. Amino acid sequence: CRAPSGRYEQFF.

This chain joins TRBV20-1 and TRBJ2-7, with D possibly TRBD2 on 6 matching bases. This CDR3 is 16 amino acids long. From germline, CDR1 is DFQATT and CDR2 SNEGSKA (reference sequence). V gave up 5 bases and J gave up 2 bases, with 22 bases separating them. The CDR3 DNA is TGCAGTGCTGAACCTTTCGGACGAGCGGGTGCCTACGAGCAGTACTTC. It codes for CSAEPFGRAGAYEQYF.

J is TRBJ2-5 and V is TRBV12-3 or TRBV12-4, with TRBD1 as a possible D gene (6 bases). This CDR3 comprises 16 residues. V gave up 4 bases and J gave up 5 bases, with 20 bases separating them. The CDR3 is CASSSGRGWVRETQYF. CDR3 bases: TGTGCCAGCAGTTCGGGCAGGGGATGGGTGAGGGAGACCCAGTACTTC.

The CDR3 loop reads CSAMGRGRDQPQHF. The CDR3 DNA is TGCAGTGCTATGGGGAGGGGGCGCGATCAGCCCCAGCATTTT. V usage is TRBV20-1 and J usage is TRBJ1-5; 7 bases agree with TRBD1. The CDR3 runs 14 residues. The V and J ends lost 4 bases and 5 bases, in that order; junction bases with no gene match: 8. The germline V gene encodes CDR1 DFQATT and CDR2 SNEGSKA (reference sequence).